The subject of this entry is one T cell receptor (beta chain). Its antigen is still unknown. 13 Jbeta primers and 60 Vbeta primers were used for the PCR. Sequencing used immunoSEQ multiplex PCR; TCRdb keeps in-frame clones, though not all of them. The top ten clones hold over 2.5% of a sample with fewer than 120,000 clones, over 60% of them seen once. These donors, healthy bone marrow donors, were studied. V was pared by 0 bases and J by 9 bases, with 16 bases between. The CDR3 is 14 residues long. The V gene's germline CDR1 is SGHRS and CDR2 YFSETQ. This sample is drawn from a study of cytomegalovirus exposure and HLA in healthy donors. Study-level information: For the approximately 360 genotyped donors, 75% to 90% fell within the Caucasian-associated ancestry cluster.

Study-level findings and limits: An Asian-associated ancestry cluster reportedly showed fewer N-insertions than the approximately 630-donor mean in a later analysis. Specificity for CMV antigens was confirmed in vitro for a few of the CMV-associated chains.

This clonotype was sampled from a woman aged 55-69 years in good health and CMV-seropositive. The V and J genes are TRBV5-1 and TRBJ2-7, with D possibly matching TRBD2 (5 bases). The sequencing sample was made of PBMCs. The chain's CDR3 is CASSLELSVQRQYF. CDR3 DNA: TGCGCCAGCAGCTTGGAACTTAGCGTTCAACGGCAGTACTTC.